The 19 T cell receptor beta chains reported below all come from one sample, sequenced in a study of cytomegalovirus exposure and HLA in healthy donors (TCRdb year 2017). Library preparation was by the immunoSEQ multiplex PCR assay. For the multiplex PCR, a mixture combining 60 forward primers for TCR Vbeta segments and 13 reverse primers for TCR Jbeta segments was used. TCRdb carries this immuneACCESS record with in-frame sequences only. Its versions omit some clonotypes, under half of them owing to an unresolved V gene in the studies checked, with the rest unexplained. Across this sample there are a few hundred thousand clones, with over 85% seen only once. About 2.3% of the sample is held by the ten biggest clonotypes. Sequencing was carried out using PBMCs. These receptors all come from a woman aged 18-29 years in good health and CMV-seronegative.

The chain links TRBV5-8 to TRBJ1-5; D unclear. This CDR3 has 15 amino acids. Germline V CDR1 and CDR2: SGHTS, YDEGEE. V was cut by 3 bases and J by 0 bases, with 10 bases left in between. The CDR3 sequence: CASSSGFYSNQPQHF. CDR3 in DNA: TGTGCCAGCAGCTCAGGATTTTATAGCAATCAGCCCCAGCATTTT.

This clone was seen a few times. V is TRBV30 and J is TRBJ1-4, with D maybe TRBD1 (6 bases). V was shortened by 4 bases and J by 0 bases, with 12 bases between the two germline ends. This CDR3 comprises 15 residues. Germline CDR1 GTSNPN, CDR2 SVGIG (reference sequence). For the CDR3, the DNA is TGTGCCTGGAACCGGGACACCTCAACTAATGAAAAACTGTTTTTT. This codes for CAWNRDTSTNEKLFF.

V and J are TRBV7-8 and TRBJ1-4; D is possibly TRBD1 (5 bases). Trimming shortened V by 5 bases and J by 4 bases, and 17 bases separated the two germline ends. Per the germline V gene, CDR1 is SGHVS and CDR2 is FQNEAQ. The length of the CDR3 is 16 residues. The CDR3 protein is CASSLSRGGSNEKLFF. Written as DNA, the CDR3 is TGTGCCAGCAGCCTCTCACGGGGGGGGAGTAATGAAAAACTGTTTTTT.

This chain connects TRBV5-1 to TRBJ1-4; D not resolved. The CDR3 has 15 amino acids. The germline gives CDR1 SGHRS, CDR2 YFSETQ. V shed 0 bases and J shed 8 bases, with 14 bases lying between them. The CDR3 region is CASSLAEAGIEKLFF. The DNA for the CDR3 is TGCGCCAGCAGCTTGGCCGAGGCGGGGATCGAAAAACTGTTTTTT.

The J gene is TRBJ1-1, the V gene TRBV9, with no clear D. Germline V gives CDR1 SGDLS, CDR2 YYNGEE. This CDR3 is built from 15 residues. V was trimmed by 4 bases and J by 4 bases, leaving 17 bases between them. The DNA for the CDR3 is TGTGCCAGCAGCCCCCGGGATCTAGGAGTCACTGAAGCTTTCTTT. Translating it yields CASSPRDLGVTEAFF.

This clone was seen only a few times. CDR3 amino acids: CASSPRTGGEQYF. DNA of the CDR3: TGTGCCAGCAGCCCGCGGACAGGGGGGGAGCAGTACTTC. The chain carries TRBV5-4 and TRBJ2-7, with TRBD1 matching 10 bases. The ends lost 4 bases at V and 7 bases at J; junction bases unmatched: 5. The CDR3 is made up of 13 amino acids. The V gene's germline CDR1 is SGHNT and CDR2 YYREEE (reference sequence).

CDR3 loop: CASSIGTGYGYTF. The CDR3 coding sequence is TGTGCCAGCAGCATCGGGACAGGGTATGGCTACACCTTC. The chain joins TRBV11-2 to TRBJ1-2, with TRBD1 identical over 9 bases. CDR1 is SGHAT and CDR2 is FQNNGV in the germline V gene. Trimming at V came to 5 bases and at J to 5 bases, leaving 3 bases not matched to a gene. This CDR3 has 13 residues. The complete variable domain, with remaining parts taken from reference TRBV11-2 and TRBJ1-2, reads EAGVAQSPRYKIIEKRQSVAFWCNPISGHATLYWYQQILGQGPKLLIQFQNNGVVDDSQLPKDRFSAERLKGVDSTLKIQPAKLEDSAVYLCASSIGTGYGYTFGSGTRLTVV.

Turning to this clone: Sequence at one end of the junction differs from germline and may be a read error. The V call is TRBV7-2, the J call TRBJ2-1; maybe TRBD2 (6 bases). The CDR3 length is 13 residues. Germline lookup yields CDR1 SGHTA and CDR2 FQGNSA. The CDR3 region has the DNA TGTGCCAGCAGCTTATTGTCCCGGGGCCCGGGGGTCTTC. Protein sequence: CASSLLSRGPGVF.

The gene calls are TRBV9 and TRBJ1-6; weak D call: TRBD1 (6 bases). The CDR3 runs to 16 residues. The ends were cut back, 0 bases at V and 1 base at J, with 8 bases in the middle. The germline V gene has CDR1 SGDLS and CDR2 YYNGEE. CDR3 amino acids: CASSVGGGSYNSPLHF. In nucleotides, the CDR3 is TGTGCCAGCAGCGTAGGAGGGGGATCCTATAATTCACCCCTCCACTTT. The complete variable domain, with remaining parts taken from reference TRBV9 and TRBJ1-6, reads DSGVTQTPKHLITATGQRVTLRCSPRSGDLSVYWYQQSLDQGLQFLIQYYNGEERAKGNILERFSAQQFPDLHSELNLSSLELGDSALYFCASSVGGGSYNSPLHFGNGTRLTVT.

This sequence joins TRBV28 and TRBJ2-1; no clear D. V lost 6 bases and J lost 9, with 15 bases in between. Germline V CDR1 and CDR2: MDHEN, SYDVKM. This CDR3 has 13 amino acids. CDR3 nucleotide sequence: TGTGCCAGCAGCCCTTCCTTAGCAAGTGAGCAGTTCTTC. It is translated as CASSPSLASEQFF. The full variable domain, rest sourced from reference TRBV28 and TRBJ2-1, is DVKVTQSSRYLVKRTGEKVFLECVQDMDHENMFWYRQDPGLGLRLIYFSYDVKMKEKGDIPEGYSVSREKKERFSLILESASTNQTSMYLCASSPSLASEQFFGPGTRLTVL.

V is TRBV6-1 and J is TRBJ1-1; 9 bases are shared with TRBD1. After removal of 2 bases from V and 11 bases from J, the junction contained 9 bases not matched to a gene. Germline values: CDR1 MNHNS, CDR2 SASEGT. The CDR3 is 14 residues long. CDR3 coding DNA: TGTGCCAGCAGTGAAACGACAGGGGGAAGGTACGCTTTCTTT. This sequence encodes CASSETTGGRYAFF.

This sequence joins TRBV5-4 and TRBJ2-2, with TRBD1 matching 8 bases. The length of the CDR3 is 16 residues. With V trimmed by 0 bases and J by 7 bases, 8 bases remained unmatched. In germline, CDR1 is SGHNT, CDR2 YYREEE (reference sequence). CDR3 nucleotide sequence: TGTGCCAGCAGCTTGGGAGGGGCAGGGGGCGACGGGGAGCTGTTTTTT. Translating it yields CASSLGGAGGDGELFF.

The genes are TRBV4-1 and TRBJ1-1; the match to TRBD1 covers 9 bases. The J segment lost 9 bases and the V segment lost 6 bases, leaving 17 bases of the junction unmatched. Germline CDR1 is MGHRA and CDR2 is YSYEKL. CDR3 length: 16 residues. CDR3 sequence reads: CASRPTNFRDREKAFF. DNA of the CDR3: TGCGCCAGCAGACCTACAAACTTTCGGGACAGGGAAAAAGCTTTCTTT.

V gene TRBV10-1 combines with J gene TRBJ2-7; tentatively, D is TRBD2 (5 bases). Germline CDR1 reads WNHNN; CDR2 reads SYGVQD (reference sequence). Trimming stripped 3 bases from V and 0 bases from J, with 6 bases between. There are 13 residues in the CDR3. CDR3 nucleotide sequence: TGCGCCAGCAGTGACGGGGTCTCCTACGAGCAGTACTTC. This codes for CASSDGVSYEQYF.

The V call is TRBV9, the J call TRBJ2-1; 11 bases map to TRBD2. V was pared by 4 bases and J by 8 bases, with 5 bases of the junction left unmatched. The germline V gene encodes CDR1 SGDLS and CDR2 YYNGEE. The CDR3 spans 14 residues. The CDR3 loop is CASSLAGGLDEQFF. As DNA, the CDR3 is TGTGCCAGCAGCCTAGCGGGGGGCCTAGATGAGCAGTTCTTC.

The V gene is TRBV18, the J gene TRBJ2-7; TRBD1 agrees at 7 bases. J gave up 4 bases and V 4 bases, and 4 bases lay outside the gene matches. The CDR3 has 13 amino acids. The germline V gene has CDR1 KGHSH and CDR2 LQKENI. For the CDR3, the DNA is TGTGCCAGCTCACGGGACAGAAATTACGAGCAGTACTTC. Protein sequence: CASSRDRNYEQYF.

The V gene is TRBV2, the J gene TRBJ1-2; 8 bases align to TRBD1. Germline loops: CDR1 SNHLY, CDR2 FYNNEI. Germline trimming cut 6 bases from V and 4 bases from J; bases unmatched to any gene: 10. The CDR3 contains 15 residues. The chain's CDR3 is CASRGGQGGSYGYTF. The CDR3 nucleotides read TGTGCCAGCAGGGGAGGACAGGGAGGTAGCTATGGCTACACCTTC. Full variable domain (missing parts from reference TRBV2 and TRBJ1-2): EPEVTQTPSHQVTQMGQEVILRCVPISNHLYFYWYRQILGQKVEFLVSFYNNEISEKSEIFDDQFSVERPDGSNFTLKIRSTKLEDSAMYFCASRGGQGGSYGYTFGSGTRLTVV.

The rearrangement links TRBV29-1 to TRBJ2-3; 10 bases line up with TRBD1. The germline V gene encodes CDR1 SQVTM and CDR2 ANQGSEA. V trimming: 3 bases; J trimming: 1 base; junction bases outside the gene matches: 7. The CDR3 is 16 amino acids. DNA for the CDR3: TGCAGCGTTGACCCTAGGGACAGGGGCGGCACAGATACGCAGTATTTT. This gives the protein CSVDPRDRGGTDTQYF.

The chain carries TRBV23-1 and TRBJ2-7, with TRBD2 matching 8 bases. TRBV23-1 is classed as an ORF, of uncertain function. J gave up 5 bases and V 4 bases, and 10 bases lay outside the gene matches. This CDR3 contains 15 residues. Here the CDR3 DNA reads TGCGCCAGCAGTCCCCAACCTCGGGGGGGGAACGAGCAGTACTTC. Translation gives CASSPQPRGGNEQYF.